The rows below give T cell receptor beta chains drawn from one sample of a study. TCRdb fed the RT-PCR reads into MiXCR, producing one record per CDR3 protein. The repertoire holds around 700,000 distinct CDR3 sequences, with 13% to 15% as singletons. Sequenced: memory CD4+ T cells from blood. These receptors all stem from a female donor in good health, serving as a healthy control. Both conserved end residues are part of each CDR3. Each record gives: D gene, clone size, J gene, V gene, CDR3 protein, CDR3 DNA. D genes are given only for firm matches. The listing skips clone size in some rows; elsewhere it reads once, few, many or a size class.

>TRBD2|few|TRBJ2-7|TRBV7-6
CASSPSIAGVTYEQYF
TGTGCCAGCAGCCCCAGTATAGCGGGAGTTACCTACGAGCAGTACTTC
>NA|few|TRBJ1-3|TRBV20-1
CSAREGGVGNTIYF
TGCAGTGCTAGAGAGGGGGGAGTTGGAAACACCATATATTTT
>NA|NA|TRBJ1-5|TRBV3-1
CASSQVAYSNQPQHF
TGTGCCAGCAGCCAAGTTGCTTATAGCAATCAGCCCCAGCATTTT
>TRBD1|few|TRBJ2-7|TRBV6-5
CASSVRDRTYEQYF
TGTGCCAGCAGTGTAAGGGACAGGACATACGAGCAGTACTTC
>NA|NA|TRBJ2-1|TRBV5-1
CASTQVEVSCNEQFF
TGCGCCAGCACCCAGGTTGAAGTCTCCTGCAATGAGCAGTTCTTC
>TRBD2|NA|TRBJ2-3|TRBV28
CASISGSRPDTQYF
TGTGCCAGCATTAGCGGGAGTCGCCCAGATACGCAGTATTTT
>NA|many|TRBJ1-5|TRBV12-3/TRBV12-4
CASRSSIGDQPQHF
TGTGCCAGCAGATCCTCTATAGGGGATCAGCCCCAGCATTTT
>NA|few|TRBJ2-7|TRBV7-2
CASSSPNVHEQYF
TGTGCCAGCAGCTCCCCTAATGTCCACGAGCAGTACTTC
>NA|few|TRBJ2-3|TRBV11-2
CASSRFPGEDTQYF
TGTGCCAGCAGCCGTTTTCCGGGCGAAGATACGCAGTATTTT
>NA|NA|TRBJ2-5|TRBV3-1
CASLGYGETQYF
TGTGCCAGCCTGGGATATGGGGAGACCCAGTACTTC
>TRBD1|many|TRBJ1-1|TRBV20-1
CSARDRYRGLKGSTEAFF
TGCAGTGCTAGAGATCGTTACAGGGGCTTAAAGGGTAGCACTGAAGCTTTCTTT
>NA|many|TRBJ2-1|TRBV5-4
CASSPVRGSQDNEQFF
TGTGCCAGCAGCCCGGTACGGGGGAGCCAAGACAATGAGCAGTTCTTC
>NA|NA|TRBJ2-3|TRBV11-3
CASSSWTAPDTQYF
TGTGCCAGCAGCTCCTGGACCGCACCAGATACGCAGTATTTT
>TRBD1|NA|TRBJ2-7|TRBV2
CASRLTGPYEQYF
TGTGCCAGCAGATTGACAGGGCCCTACGAGCAGTACTTC
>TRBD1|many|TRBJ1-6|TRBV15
CATSRDRGYSPLHF
TGTGCCACCAGCAGAGACAGGGGGTATTCACCCCTCCACTTT
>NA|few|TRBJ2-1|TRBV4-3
CASSQDGGYENEQFF
TGCGCCAGCAGCCAAGATGGAGGGTATGAGAATGAGCAGTTCTTC
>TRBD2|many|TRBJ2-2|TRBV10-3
CAISETSGGTGELFF
TGTGCCATCAGTGAGACTAGCGGGGGCACCGGGGAGCTGTTTTTT
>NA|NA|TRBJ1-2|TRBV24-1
CATRDLLGHGYTF
TGTGCCACCAGAGATTTGTTAGGCCATGGCTACACCTTC
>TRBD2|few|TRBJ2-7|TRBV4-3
CASSQARGGLWEQYF
TGCGCCAGCAGCCAAGCCCGGGGGGGCCTCTGGGAGCAGTACTTC
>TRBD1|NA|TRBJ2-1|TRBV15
CATSSRDSSNEQFF
TGTGCCACCAGCAGCCGGGACAGTTCAAATGAGCAGTTCTTC
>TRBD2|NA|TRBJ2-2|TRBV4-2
CASSQRAGGGTGELFF
TGTGCCAGCAGCCAAAGGGCGGGAGGAGGCACCGGGGAGCTGTTTTTT
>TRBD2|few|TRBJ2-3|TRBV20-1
CSAQTSGRADTQYF
TGCAGTGCCCAGACTAGCGGGAGGGCAGATACGCAGTATTTT
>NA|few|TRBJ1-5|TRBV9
CASSVGSSSDQPQHF
TGTGCCAGCAGCGTAGGTTCTTCTTCCGATCAGCCCCAGCATTTT
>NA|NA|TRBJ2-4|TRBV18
CASSPPSTSRKGNIQYF
TGTGCCAGCTCACCACCGTCAACTAGCCGGAAAGGGAACATTCAGTACTTC
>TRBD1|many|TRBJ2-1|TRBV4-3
CASSIDRDSYNEQFF
TGCGCCAGCAGCATTGACAGGGACTCCTACAATGAGCAGTTCTTC
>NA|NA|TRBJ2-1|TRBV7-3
CASSAPGPYNEQFF
TGTGCCAGCAGCGCGCCGGGGCCCTACAATGAGCAGTTCTTC
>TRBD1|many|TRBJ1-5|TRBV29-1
CSVGDRGSQPQHF
TGCAGCGTAGGGGACAGGGGAAGCCAGCCCCAGCATTTT
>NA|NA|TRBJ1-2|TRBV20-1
CSAPQDTGYGYTF
TGCAGTGCTCCTCAGGACACGGGCTATGGCTACACCTTC
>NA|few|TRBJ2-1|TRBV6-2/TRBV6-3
CASSVRKLRTTSSYNEQFF
TGTGCCAGCAGCGTCCGCAAACTAAGAACAACGAGCTCCTACAATGAGCAGTTCTTC
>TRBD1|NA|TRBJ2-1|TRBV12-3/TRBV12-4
CASSLWTGRYNEQFF
TGTGCCAGCAGTCTATGGACAGGGCGATACAATGAGCAGTTCTTC
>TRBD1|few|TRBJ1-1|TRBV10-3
CAIRNPPGQGESKTEAFF
TGTGCCATCAGAAATCCCCCGGGACAGGGGGAATCGAAGACTGAAGCTTTCTTT
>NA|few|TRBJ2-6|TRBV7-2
CASSLSQGLANVLTF
TGTGCCAGCAGCTTATCACAGGGCTTAGCCAACGTCCTGACTTTC
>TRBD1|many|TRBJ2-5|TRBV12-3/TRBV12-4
CASNLGQTGLQETQYF
TGTGCCAGCAACTTAGGGCAGACAGGGCTGCAAGAGACCCAGTACTTC
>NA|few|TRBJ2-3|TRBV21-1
CASRYTGTSGARGTDTQYF
TGTGCCAGCAGGTATACCGGGACTAGCGGGGCTCGGGGCACAGATACGCAGTATTTT
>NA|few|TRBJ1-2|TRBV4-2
CASSQENLNYGYTF
TGTGCCAGCAGCCAAGAAAACCTAAACTATGGCTACACCTTC
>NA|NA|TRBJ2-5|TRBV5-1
CASSLVRSTQYF
TGCGCCAGCAGCTTGGTCAGGTCGACCCAGTACTTC
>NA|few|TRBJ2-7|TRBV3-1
CASSQGQGLSYEQYF
TGTGCCAGCAGCCAAGGGCAGGGGTTATCCTACGAGCAGTACTTC
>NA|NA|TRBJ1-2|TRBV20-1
CSASTWAAANYGYTF
TGCAGTGCTAGTACTTGGGCAGCAGCTAACTATGGCTACACCTTC
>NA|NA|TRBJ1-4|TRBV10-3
CAISESGWLREKLFF
TGTGCCATCAGTGAGTCTGGATGGTTGCGAGAAAAACTGTTTTTT
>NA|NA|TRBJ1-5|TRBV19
CASSRANSNQPQHF
TGTGCCAGTAGTAGGGCAAATAGCAATCAGCCCCAGCATTTT
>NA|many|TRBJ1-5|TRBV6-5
CASSYGLGGQPQHF
TGTGCCAGCAGTTATGGTCTCGGTGGTCAGCCCCAGCATTTT
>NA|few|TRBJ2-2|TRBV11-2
CASSPVLTRRRGELFF
TGTGCCAGCAGCCCCGTATTGACCCGGAGGAGAGGGGAGCTGTTTTTT
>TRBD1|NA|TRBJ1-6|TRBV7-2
CASSFIQGARNSPLHF
TGTGCCAGCAGCTTCATACAGGGGGCGAGGAATTCACCCCTCCACTTT
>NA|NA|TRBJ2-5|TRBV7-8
CASSLELRGGGAAETQYF
TGTGCCAGCAGCTTAGAATTGAGGGGCGGTGGGGCTGCTGAGACCCAGTACTTC
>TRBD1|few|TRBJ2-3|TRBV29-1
CSEGQGDTQYF
TGCAGCGAAGGACAGGGAGATACGCAGTATTTT
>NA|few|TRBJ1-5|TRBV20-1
CSVVGRDNQPQHF
TGCAGTGTAGTGGGAAGGGACAATCAGCCCCAGCATTTT
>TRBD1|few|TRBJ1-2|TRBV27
CASRPFWDRDTYGYTF
TGTGCCAGCCGTCCCTTTTGGGACAGAGATACTTATGGCTACACCTTC
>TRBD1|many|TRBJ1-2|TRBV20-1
CSARSPGQSHSTF
TGCAGTGCTAGATCCCCGGGACAGTCCCACTCCACCTTC
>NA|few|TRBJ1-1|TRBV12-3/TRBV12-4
CASSPSASMNTVAFF
TGTGCCAGCAGTCCCTCAGCTTCCATGAACACTGTCGCTTTCTTT
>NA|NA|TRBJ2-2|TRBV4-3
CASSQLSDVELFF
TGCGCCAGCAGCCAGCTCTCTGATGTGGAGCTGTTTTTT
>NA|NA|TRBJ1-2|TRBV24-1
CATSGSDDGYTF
TGTGCCACCTCGGGTTCCGATGATGGCTACACCTTC
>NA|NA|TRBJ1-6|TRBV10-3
CAISEGSSYNSPLHF
TGTGCCATCAGTGAGGGGAGCTCCTATAATTCACCCCTCCACTTT